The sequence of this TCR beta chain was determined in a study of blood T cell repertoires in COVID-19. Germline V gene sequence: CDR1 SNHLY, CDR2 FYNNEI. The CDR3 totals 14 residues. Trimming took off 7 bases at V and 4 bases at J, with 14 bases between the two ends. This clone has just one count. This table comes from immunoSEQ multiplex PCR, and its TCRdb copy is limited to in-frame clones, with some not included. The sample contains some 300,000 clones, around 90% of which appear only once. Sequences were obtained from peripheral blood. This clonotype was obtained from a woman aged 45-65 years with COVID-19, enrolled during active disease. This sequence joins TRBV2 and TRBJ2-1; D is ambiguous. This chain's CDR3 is CASTEKELYNEQFF. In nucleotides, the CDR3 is TGTGCCAGCACCGAAAAGGAGCTTTACAATGAGCAGTTCTTC. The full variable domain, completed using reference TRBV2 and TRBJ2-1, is EPEVTQTPSHQVTQMGQEVILRCVPISNHLYFYWYRQILGQKVEFLVSFYNNEISEKSEIFDDQFSVERPDGSNFTLKIRSTKLEDSAMYFCASTEKELYNEQFFGPGTRLTVL.